This entry features one TCR beta chain sequence. Its antigen is as yet unknown. The data stem from a study of T cell responses to AZD1222 COVID-19 vaccine. General study results and limits: Spike-specific TCR breadth and depth rose after two AZD1222 doses. Unmutated regions of variants are reportedly targeted by nearly half of spike-specific TCRs. Mostly white British, mostly female donors; authors suggested clonal diversity may be underestimated. Repertoires were collected only later (after the peak T cell response had occurred).

V lost 0 bases to trimming and J lost 5 bases; unmatched junction nucleotides: 14. The CDR3 is made up of 18 amino acids. In germline, CDR1 is SGHRS, CDR2 YFSETQ. The data were produced by immunoSEQ multiplex PCR, yet TCRdb's version contains in-frame clones alone and is incomplete. The sample yields tens of thousands of clones, roughly three quarters seen once. The sample consisted of peripheral blood, taken on day 0 of MenACWY control vaccination. The source is an adult in good health. The gene calls are TRBV5-1 and TRBJ2-5, with 9 bases aligning to TRBD2. The CDR3 region is CASSLAFAGGTLPETQYF. The CDR3 nucleotides are TGCGCCAGCAGCTTGGCCTTCGCGGGGGGGACCCTCCCCGAGACCCAGTACTTC.